This TCR beta chain was captured in a study of early T cells in non-severe SARS-CoV-2 infection. This clonotype was observed many times. Germline loops: CDR1 KGHSH, CDR2 LQKENI. The CDR3 extends over 15 amino acids. The V end was cut by 2 bases, the J end by 4 bases, with 14 bases between. Researchers tagged individual cDNA molecules with unique molecular identifiers. Using its own MiXCR run on the 5' RACE reads, TCRdb lists one record per CDR3 protein. The table has about 64,000 distinct CDR3 sequences, less than 15% seen once. The clonotype was recovered from an adult who was a healthcare worker with PCR-confirmed SARS-CoV-2 infection or an uninfected control (not recorded which). The V and J genes are TRBV18 and TRBJ1-2; D unclear. Material for sequencing was whole blood. The CDR3 DNA reads as TGTGCCAGCTCACCATTAGACGGCAACTCCTATGGCTACACCTTC. Translating it yields CASSPLDGNSYGYTF.